These 24 T cell receptor beta chains came from one sample sequenced in a study of Ad26.COV2.S vaccination and SARS-CoV-2 variants (dated by TCRdb to about 2021). Receptors were amplified or captured by the immunoSEQ multiplex PCR assay. TCRdb retrieved this table from immuneACCESS and kept in-frame rearrangements only. Not all clones are present; in checked studies, unresolved V genes account for under half, and no reason is known for the remainder. Here the sample has 240,000 or so clones; around 89% occur a single time. The ten biggest clones cover around 10% of the sample. Reading the label with the study, this specimen's treatment or condition is: roughly 18 received Ad26.COV2.S at low or high dose, single or two shots; about 5 received placebo; per-sample allocation not given. For vaccine and placebo recipients, the sequenced repertoires came from samples collected on day 63 after the first injection.

The specimen comprised peripheral blood, sampled in a trial of Ad26.COV2.S vaccine versus placebo. All receptors derive from a person between 18 and 59 years old who received the Ad26.COV2.S COVID-19 vaccine or a placebo.

The V gene is TRBV19, the J gene TRBJ2-1; perhaps TRBD1 as D (6 bases). V lost 3 bases to trimming and J lost 0 bases, with 15 bases between them. The CDR3 covers 17 residues. Per germline, CDR1 LNHDA and CDR2 SQIVND (reference sequence). The CDR3 DNA reads TGTGCCAGTAGTATTATAGGACAGCTAATCTCCTACAATGAGCAGTTCTTC. Amino acid sequence: CASSIIGQLISYNEQFF.

The genes are TRBV2 and TRBJ1-2, with 7 nucleotides matching TRBD1. The CDR3 runs 16 residues. Germline-derived CDR1 and CDR2 are SNHLY and FYNNEI. The V gene end was trimmed by 9 bases and the J gene end by 4 bases; junction bases not matched to a gene: 17. The CDR3 coding sequence is TGTGCCAGACCAGCTATCGACAGGGAGGATGGCTATGGCTACACCTTC. It translates to CARPAIDREDGYGYTF.

CDR3 loop: CATSRDLGQPPTYEQYF. In DNA form, the CDR3 reads TGTGCCACCAGCAGAGATCTGGGACAACCCCCTACCTACGAGCAGTACTTC. V usage is TRBV15 and J usage is TRBJ2-7, with a possible D match to TRBD1 (6 bases). V was clipped by 0 bases and J by 2 bases, with 17 bases between them. Germline loops: CDR1 LNHNV, CDR2 YYDKDF (reference sequence). This CDR3 comprises 17 residues.

There are many counts of this clone. V and J are TRBV7-2 and TRBJ1-5; D gene unclear. This CDR3 comprises 14 residues. CDR1 is SGHTA and CDR2 is FQGNSA in the germline V gene. V was trimmed by 5 bases and J by 9 bases, leaving 17 bases between them. The CDR3 loop reads CASSPTDGLGPQHF. In DNA, the CDR3 is TGTGCCAGCAGCCCCACGGACGGTCTGGGGCCCCAGCATTTT.

In nucleotides, the CDR3 is TGTGCCAGCAGCACTTTAGCGGGATTAGACAATGAGCAGTTCTTC. This sequence encodes CASSTLAGLDNEQFF. The rearrangement uses TRBV7-6 and TRBJ2-1; 8 bases are shared with TRBD2. Trimming at V came to 5 bases and at J to 5 bases, leaving 8 bases not matched to a gene. Germline V gene lookup returns CDR1 SGHVS and CDR2 FNYEAQ. This CDR3 is 15 amino acids long.

The chain recombines TRBV7-3 with TRBJ2-3; 12 bases align to TRBD2. Germline lookup yields CDR1 SGHTA and CDR2 FQGTGA. This CDR3 comprises 15 residues. V trimming: 5 bases; J trimming: 5 bases; junction bases outside the gene matches: 5. The CDR3 spells CASSVGLAGLDTQYF. The CDR3 nucleotides read TGTGCCAGCAGCGTCGGACTAGCGGGATTAGATACGCAGTATTTT.

Here the CDR3 reads CASSPKGRDNEQFF. The CDR3, as DNA: TGTGCCAGCTCACCTAAGGGCCGGGACAATGAGCAGTTCTTC. The chain has TRBV18 and TRBJ2-1, with D unclear. The CDR3 has 14 residues. Looked up from germline, CDR1 is KGHSH and CDR2 is LQKENI. The V and J ends lost 3 bases and 5 bases respectively, with 11 bases between them. The whole variable domain, remainder taken from reference TRBV18 and TRBJ2-1, is NAGVMQNPRHLVRRRGQEARLRCSPMKGHSHVYWYRQLPEEGLKFMVYLQKENIIDESGMPKERFSAEFPKEGPSILRIQQVVRGDSAAYFCASSPKGRDNEQFFGPGTRLTVL.

The chain uses TRBV19 and TRBJ2-1, with 9 bases aligning to TRBD1. The V gene end was trimmed by 7 bases and the J gene end by 2 bases; junction bases not matched to a gene: 6. The CDR3 is 15 residues long. Germline CDR1 and CDR2: LNHDA and SQIVND (reference sequence). DNA of the CDR3: TGTGCCAGTACCTTGACAGGGGGTCCCTACAATGAGCAGTTCTTC. Protein product: CASTLTGGPYNEQFF.

DNA of the CDR3: TGTGCCAGCAGAGGACAGGGGGAGGTGAACACTGAAGCTTTCTTT. The encoded protein is CASRGQGEVNTEAFF. This chain connects TRBV2 to TRBJ1-1; 10 nucleotides line up with TRBD1. The CDR3 sequence is 15 residues long. Germline lookup yields CDR1 SNHLY and CDR2 FYNNEI. Trimming took 6 bases from V and 0 from J; bases not matched to a gene: 4.

The rearrangement joins TRBV9 to TRBJ2-3, with D perhaps matching TRBD1 or TRBD2 (5 bases each). V was trimmed by 6 bases and J by 1 base, leaving 12 bases between them. This CDR3 has 14 residues. CDR1 and CDR2 (germline): SGDLS, YYNGEE. DNA of the CDR3: TGTGCCAGCAATACGGTGGGGGGCACAGATACGCAGTATTTT. Translated: CASNTVGGTDTQYF.

V usage is TRBV12-3 or TRBV12-4 and J usage is TRBJ2-1; D may be TRBD2 (6 bases). The CDR3 covers 11 residues. Trimming left V 4 bases short and J 8 bases short, with 6 bases between. The CDR3 loop is CASSSSDEQFF. DNA for the CDR3: TGTGCCAGCAGTTCTAGCGATGAGCAGTTCTTC.

The chain has TRBV11-2 and TRBJ2-1; 10 bases agree with TRBD2. Germline lookup yields CDR1 SGHAT and CDR2 FQNNGV. There are 15 residues in the CDR3. The V and J ends lost 5 bases and 9 bases, in that order; junction bases with no gene match: 10. This CDR3 reads CASSPGLAGVFEQFF. The CDR3 coding sequence is TGTGCCAGCAGCCCCGGCCTAGCGGGAGTTTTTGAGCAGTTCTTC.

This chain connects TRBV19 to TRBJ2-7, with a possible D match to TRBD2 (7 bases). The V gene's germline CDR1 is LNHDA and CDR2 SQIVND (reference sequence). V was clipped by 7 bases and J by 5 bases, with 18 bases between them. The CDR3 runs to 14 residues. The CDR3 spells CASTSTAGAHEQYF. CDR3 sequence (DNA): TGTGCCAGTACCTCCACGGCGGGGGCGCACGAGCAGTACTTC.

J is TRBJ2-7 and V is TRBV6-5, with unresolved D. Germline CDR1 and CDR2: MNHEY and SVGAGI. The length of the CDR3 is 15 residues. Trimming removed 0 bases from V and 1 base from J, with 10 bases in between. CDR3: CASSYSSSFSYEQYF. As DNA, the CDR3 is TGTGCCAGCAGTTACTCATCCTCTTTTTCCTACGAGCAGTACTTC.

The chain combines TRBV2 with TRBJ1-1; D remains ambiguous. Germline CDR1 is SNHLY and CDR2 is FYNNEI. V gave up 2 bases and J gave up 1 base, with 14 bases separating them. The CDR3 has 16 residues. DNA for the CDR3: TGTGCCAGCAGTGAATACACCTTTCTGGGGAACACTGAAGCTTTCTTT. Protein sequence: CASSEYTFLGNTEAFF. The full variable domain, its missing parts supplied by reference TRBV2 and TRBJ1-1, is EPEVTQTPSHQVTQMGQEVILRCVPISNHLYFYWYRQILGQKVEFLVSFYNNEISEKSEIFDDQFSVERPDGSNFTLKIRSTKLEDSAMYFCASSEYTFLGNTEAFFGQGTRLTVV.

The count of this clone is one. This chain connects TRBV18 to TRBJ2-3, with D hard to call. Looked up from germline, CDR1 is KGHSH and CDR2 is LQKENI. The CDR3 contains 14 residues. Trimming left V 3 bases short and J 5 bases short, with 12 bases between. CDR3 sequence: CASSPDISIDTQYF. CDR3 bases: TGTGCCAGCTCACCCGACATTTCGATAGATACGCAGTATTTT.

The rearrangement links TRBV19 to TRBJ2-7, with 9 bases identical to TRBD1. Trimming took 5 bases from V and 6 from J; bases not matched to a gene: 5. Germline V lookup: CDR1 LNHDA, CDR2 SQIVND (reference sequence). The CDR3 is 13 amino acids. The CDR3, as DNA: TGTGCCAGTAGTCCTCTGGACAGGGGCGAGCAGTACTTC. Encoded protein: CASSPLDRGEQYF.

The V gene is TRBV4-2, the J gene TRBJ1-5; 7 nucleotides match TRBD1. Trimming removed 4 bases from V and 3 bases from J; junction bases left unmatched: 6. The CDR3 covers 15 residues. Germline CDR1 is LGHNA and CDR2 is YNFKEQ. This CDR3 reads CASSPQDRDNQPQHF. The CDR3, as DNA: TGTGCCAGCAGCCCCCAAGACAGGGACAATCAGCCCCAGCATTTT.

This sequence joins TRBV18 and TRBJ2-2, with D tentatively TRBD2 (6 bases). The germline V gene encodes CDR1 KGHSH and CDR2 LQKENI. The ends were cut back, 0 bases at V and 4 bases at J, with 9 bases in the middle. This CDR3 is built from 15 residues. The CDR3 coding sequence is TGTGCCAGCTCACCACCGGGGGGAGCCACCGGGGAGCTGTTTTTT. As protein: CASSPPGGATGELFF.

The rearrangement uses TRBV12-2 and TRBJ2-3; the table's D call of TRBD2 was not tested on the DNA. TRBV12-2 counts as a pseudogene. CDR3 length equals 18 residues. This CDR3 is CASRTLGGFLPPTDTQYF. In nucleotides, the CDR3 is TGTGCAAGTCGCACCCTCGGCGGGTTCCTCCCTCCCACAGATACGCAGTATTTT.

The chain uses TRBV28 and TRBJ2-7, with D uncertain. This CDR3 has 13 amino acids. The V end was cut by 2 bases, the J end by 1 base, with 6 bases between. Germline CDR1 is MDHEN and CDR2 is SYDVKM. CDR3: CASSLGGSYEQYF. The CDR3 nucleotides read TGTGCCAGCAGTTTAGGCGGATCCTACGAGCAGTACTTC.

The rearrangement links TRBV4-3 to TRBJ2-1; D gene ambiguous. The CDR3 has 16 residues. Germline-derived CDR1 and CDR2 are LGHNA and YSLEER. V lost 1 base and J 7 bases, leaving 17 bases between the germline ends. CDR3 loop: CASSQGPRLLGNEQFF. The DNA for the CDR3 is TGCGCCAGCAGCCAAGGGCCCCGGCTATTAGGGAATGAGCAGTTCTTC.

This rearrangement joins TRBV9 to TRBJ1-5; 8 bases are shared with TRBD1. This CDR3 has 15 residues. The junction had 5 bases not matched to a gene; V was cut back by 4 bases and J by 2 bases. Germline V gene data show CDR1 as SGDLS and CDR2 as YYNGEE. This CDR3 is CASSRGQGGNQPQHF. CDR3 nucleotide sequence: TGTGCCAGCAGCCGCGGACAGGGAGGCAATCAGCCCCAGCATTTT. The whole variable domain, filled in from reference TRBV9 and TRBJ1-5, reads DSGVTQTPKHLITATGQRVTLRCSPRSGDLSVYWYQQSLDQGLQFLIQYYNGEERAKGNILERFSAQQFPDLHSELNLSSLELGDSALYFCASSRGQGGNQPQHFGDGTRLSIL.

The chain combines TRBV6-5 with TRBJ2-7; the match to TRBD2 covers 8 bases. Germline values: CDR1 MNHEY, CDR2 SVGAGI. V lost 2 bases to trimming and J lost 3 bases; unmatched junction nucleotides: 6. The CDR3 has 15 amino acids. The chain's CDR3 is CASSYLGSGSYEQYF. The CDR3 DNA sequence: TGTGCCAGCAGTTACCTCGGGAGCGGGAGCTACGAGCAGTACTTC.